The subject of this entry is one TCR beta chain. Its antigen is still unknown. The same CDR3 also results from other DNA sequences found in this sample. Naive CD8 isolation took CD45RO-negative cells positively selected for CCR7 and excluded terminally differentiated effector memory CD45RA+ cells. These data are taken from a study of shared clonotypes between healthy human individuals. Study observations and caveats: Rarefaction exposed incomplete sorted-subset sequencing despite large depth.

Germline V CDR1 and CDR2: SGHRS, YFSETQ. The CDR3 contains 15 residues. V shed 0 bases and J 3 bases; nucleotides not matched to a gene: 4. The table came from immunoSEQ multiplex PCR; TCRdb's copy has only in-frame clones and leaves some out. The sample lists about 700,000 clones; approximately 90% were seen once. The clonotype comes from a man aged 25 to 45 in good health. The chain uses TRBV5-1 and TRBJ2-7, with 9 bases aligning to TRBD2. Sequencing input: naive CD8+ T cells sorted from blood. CDR3 sequence (DNA): TGCGCCAGCAGCTTGGTCGAGCGGGAGGTCTACGAGCAGTACTTC. Encoded protein: CASSLVEREVYEQYF.